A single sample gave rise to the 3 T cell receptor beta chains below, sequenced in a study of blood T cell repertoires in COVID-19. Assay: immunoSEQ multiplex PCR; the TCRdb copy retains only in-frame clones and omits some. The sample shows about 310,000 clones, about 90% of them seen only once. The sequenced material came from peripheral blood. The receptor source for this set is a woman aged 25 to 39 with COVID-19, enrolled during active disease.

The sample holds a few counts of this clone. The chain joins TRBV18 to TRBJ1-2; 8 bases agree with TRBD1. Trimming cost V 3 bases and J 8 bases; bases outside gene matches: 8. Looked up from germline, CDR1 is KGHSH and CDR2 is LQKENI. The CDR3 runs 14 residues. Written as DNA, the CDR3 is TGTGCCAGCTCACCTTCGACAGGGGTAGAGGGCTACACCTTC. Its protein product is CASSPSTGVEGYTF.

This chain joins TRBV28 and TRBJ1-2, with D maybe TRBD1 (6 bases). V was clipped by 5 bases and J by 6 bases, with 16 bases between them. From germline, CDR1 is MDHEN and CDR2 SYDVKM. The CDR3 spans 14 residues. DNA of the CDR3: TGTGCCAGCAGTGATCCAGGGGAGAATCATGGCTACACCTTC. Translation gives CASSDPGENHGYTF.

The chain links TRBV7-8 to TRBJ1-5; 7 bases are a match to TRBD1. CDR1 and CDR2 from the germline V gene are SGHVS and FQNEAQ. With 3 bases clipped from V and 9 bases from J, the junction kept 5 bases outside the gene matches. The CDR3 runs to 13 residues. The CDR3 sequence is CASSFWTGSPQHF. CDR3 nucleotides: TGTGCCAGCAGCTTTTGGACAGGTTCGCCCCAGCATTTT.